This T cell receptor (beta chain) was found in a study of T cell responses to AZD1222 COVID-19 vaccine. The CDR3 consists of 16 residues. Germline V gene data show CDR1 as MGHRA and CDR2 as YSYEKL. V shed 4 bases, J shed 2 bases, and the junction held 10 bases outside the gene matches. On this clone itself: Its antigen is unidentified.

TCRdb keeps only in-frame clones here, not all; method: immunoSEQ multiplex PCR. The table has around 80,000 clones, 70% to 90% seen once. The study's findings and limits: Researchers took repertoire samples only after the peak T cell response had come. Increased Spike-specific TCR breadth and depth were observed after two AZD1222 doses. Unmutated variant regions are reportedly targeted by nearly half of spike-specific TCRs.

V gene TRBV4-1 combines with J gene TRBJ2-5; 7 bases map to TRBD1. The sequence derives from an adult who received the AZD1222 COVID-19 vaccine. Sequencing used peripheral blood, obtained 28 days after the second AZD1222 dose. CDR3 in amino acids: CASSRVLTGQQETQYF. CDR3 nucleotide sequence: TGCGCCAGCAGCCGAGTCCTGACAGGGCAGCAAGAGACCCAGTACTTC.